This record looks at one TCR beta chain sequence and its context. This entry is derived from a study of Ad26.COV2.S vaccination and SARS-CoV-2 variants. Produced via immunoSEQ multiplex PCR; TCRdb's table is partial and in-frame only. The top ten clones hold about 10% of a sample with about 350,000 clones, around nine tenths of them seen once. Treatment denoted: around 19 received Ad26.COV2.S at low or high dose, single or two shots; about 5 received placebo; per-sample allocation not given. Day 63 following the first vaccine or placebo injection was when the samples were taken. From germline, CDR1 is SGHVS and CDR2 FQNEAQ. The CDR3 has 14 residues. V was cut by 0 bases and J by 4 bases, with 9 bases left in between.

This chain joins TRBV7-8 and TRBJ1-2; TRBD1 might be the D (5 bases). The receptor was derived from a person between 18 and 65 years old who received the Ad26.COV2.S COVID-19 vaccine or a placebo. This specimen was peripheral blood, taken in a trial of Ad26.COV2.S vaccine versus placebo. This chain's CDR3 is CASSLAGPFYGYTF. The DNA of the CDR3 is TGTGCCAGCAGCTTAGCGGGGCCTTTCTATGGCTACACCTTC.